A selection of T cell receptor beta chains follows, all from one sample in a study of cytomegalovirus exposure and HLA in healthy donors. Repertoires were generated with immunoSEQ multiplex PCR, while TCRdb's copy carries only in-frame clones and drops some. There are 150,000 to 160,000 clones in the sample; about 70% occur only once, and 2.8% lies in the top ten. Sequencing was done on a sample of PBMCs. The receptors here all came from a man between 18 and 29 years old in good health and CMV-seronegative. CDR3s include the opening cysteine and the closing phenylalanine or tryptophan. D genes are given only for firm matches. The size of a clone is reported for some rows only, either as once, few or many, or as a class for expanded clones.

cdr3_nt cdr3_aa clone_size d_call j_call v_call
TGTGCCAGCAGCTCCCTCAAGCGGGGAGGGACAAATGAGCAGTTCTTC CASSSLKRGGTNEQFF - - TRBJ2-1 TRBV11-2
TGTGCCAGCAGGTATTCACCTAACAGGGGCCATGGCTACACCTTC CASRYSPNRGHGYTF - TRBD1 TRBJ1-2 TRBV28
TGTGCCAGCAGCGGCTTGACAGGGGGCGGCACAGATACGCAGTATTTT CASSGLTGGGTDTQYF few TRBD1 TRBJ2-3 TRBV9
TGTGCCAGCAGTACCTCCCCGCCAGGCCTCTATGGCTACACCTTC CASSTSPPGLYGYTF - - TRBJ1-2 TRBV6-5
TGCGCCAGCAGCTTGACAGGGCTTAGCTCCTATAATTCACCCCTCCACTTT CASSLTGLSSYNSPLHF - - TRBJ1-6 TRBV5-1
TGTGCCAGCAGTTTAATTCACGGGGATCAGCCCCAGCATTTT CASSLIHGDQPQHF - - TRBJ1-5 TRBV28
TGTGCCAGCAGCTCCGGACAGGATAGCACAGATACGCAGTATTTT CASSSGQDSTDTQYF - TRBD1 TRBJ2-3 TRBV7-9
TGTGCCAGCAGGACTTCCGGGACTAGCGGGGTAGAGACCCAGTACTTC CASRTSGTSGVETQYF - TRBD2 TRBJ2-5 TRBV2
TGTGCCAGTAGTACCCGCTCCTATAATTCACCCCTCCACTTT CASSTRSYNSPLHF - - TRBJ1-6 TRBV19
TGTGCCACCAGCACCCCCAGAGAGGGGACTTACGAGCAGTACTTC CATSTPREGTYEQYF few - TRBJ2-7 TRBV15
TGCGCCGCCGGGGGGGTCCCCGGCTATGGCTACACCTTC CAAGGVPGYGYTF - - TRBJ1-2 TRBV10-2
TGTGCCAGCAGCTCAAAACACCGGAAGGGGGTTCTGGGAGCTTTCTTT CASSSKHRKGVLGAFF once - TRBJ1-1 TRBV7-9
TGTGCCAGCGCGAAGCTACGGGACAGCCAAGAGACCCAGTACTTC CASAKLRDSQETQYF - TRBD1 TRBJ2-5 TRBV18
TGTGCCAGCAGCCGCGCCGGGACAGTGGGGGAAAAACTGTTTTTT CASSRAGTVGEKLFF - TRBD1 TRBJ1-4 TRBV4-2
TGTGCCAGTAGTATGGCAGGCCACCGTTACGGCTACACCTTC CASSMAGHRYGYTF - - TRBJ1-2 TRBV19
TGTGCCAGCAGCCAAGACAGGGTAAACACTGAAGCTTTCTTT CASSQDRVNTEAFF - - TRBJ1-1 TRBV4-2
TGCGCCAGCAGCCCCTCGGGTAGCGGGGACATCGCCCCTGGGGCCAACGTCCTGACTTTC CASSPSGSGDIAPGANVLTF few TRBD2 TRBJ2-6 TRBV4-1
TGTGCCAGCAGCTTGGCCGCAGGGGGCATGGATGAGCAGTTCTTC CASSLAAGGMDEQFF - TRBD1 TRBJ2-1 TRBV5-5
TGTGCCAGCAGCTTAGTAGGACAGGGGAACGAGCAGTACTTC CASSLVGQGNEQYF - TRBD1 TRBJ2-7 TRBV11-2
TGTGCCAGCAGTCAGTCACAGGGGAGGACTGAAGCTTTCTTT CASSQSQGRTEAFF - TRBD1 TRBJ1-1 TRBV6-5
TGCGCCAGCAGAGGACAGGGAGTTACTGAAGCTTTCTTT CASRGQGVTEAFF - TRBD1 TRBJ1-1 TRBV10-2
TGTGCCAGCAGAAGGGACAGGGGAGGAACCAAAAACATTCAGTACTTC CASRRDRGGTKNIQYF medium-sized TRBD1 TRBJ2-4 TRBV2
TGTGCCAGCAGTTTTCCCCGCACAGGGGTGGGATTAGGACCCCTCCACTTT CASSFPRTGVGLGPLHF - TRBD1 TRBJ1-6 TRBV28
TGCGCCAGCAGCCAAGAGGGTAAACAGGGGACCTTT CASSQEGKQGTF - TRBD1 TRBJ1-1 TRBV4-1
TGTGCCAGCAGCGCCCCGGGACAGGTTGCAGATACGCAGTATTTT CASSAPGQVADTQYF - TRBD1 TRBJ2-3 TRBV7-3
TGTGCCAGCAGCCGGACAGGGGTCGCTGGTAATGAAAAACTGTTTTTT CASSRTGVAGNEKLFF - TRBD1 TRBJ1-4 TRBV6-6
TGTGCCAGCAGGAAACAGGGGGACTATGGCTACACCTTC CASRKQGDYGYTF few TRBD1 TRBJ1-2 TRBV6-5
TGTGCCAGTATAGGGGCGGGACCGGCCAATGAGCAGTTCTTC CASIGAGPANEQFF once - TRBJ2-1 TRBV19
TGCGCCAGCAGCCAAGACGGCGCGGGGGGCACAGATACGCAGTATTTT CASSQDGAGGTDTQYF - TRBD2 TRBJ2-3 TRBV4-3
- CASSSSDRGYNSPLHF - - TRBJ1-6 TRBV6-6
TGTGCCAGCTCAGGCGGACTAGCCTCTGAGCAGTTCTTC CASSGGLASEQFF - TRBD2 TRBJ2-1 TRBV18
TGCGCCAGCAGCTTGAGATACAGGAACAATGAGCAGTTCTTC CASSLRYRNNEQFF - - TRBJ2-1 TRBV5-1
TGTGCCAGCGGGCAGGTCCTCATGAACACTGAAGCTTTCTTT CASGQVLMNTEAFF - - TRBJ1-1 TRBV2
TGTGCCAGCAGTGACTCGCGCTCTGGGGCCAACGGCCTGACTTTC CASSDSRSGANGLTF - - TRBJ2-6 TRBV6-4
TGTGCCAGCACCCTAGGAGGAACTAATGAAAAACTGTTTTTT CASTLGGTNEKLFF few - TRBJ1-4 TRBV28
TGTGCCAGCAGCACGGGACAGATGAGCTCTGGAAACACCATATATTTT CASSTGQMSSGNTIYF - TRBD1 TRBJ1-3 TRBV9
TGTGCCATCAGGACCGAGGACAGTCCGGAGCAGTTCTTC CAIRTEDSPEQFF - - TRBJ2-1 TRBV10-3
TGTGCCAGTAGTATCGTGGACTATAGCAATCAGCCCCAGCATTTT CASSIVDYSNQPQHF - - TRBJ1-5 TRBV19
TGTGCCATCAGTGATATGGCCCAAAGGGGAGCTTTCTTT CAISDMAQRGAFF - - TRBJ1-1 TRBV10-3
TGTGCCAGCAGCCGGTCTCTGCTTACCTACGAGCAGTACTTC CASSRSLLTYEQYF - - TRBJ2-7 TRBV11-1
TGTGCCAGCAGCTCGCCACAGACAGGCCAAGCTTTCTTT CASSSPQTGQAFF - - TRBJ1-1 TRBV5-8
TGTGCCAGCAGCCTCACCCTTAGCTCCTATAATTCACCCCTCCACTTT CASSLTLSSYNSPLHF once - TRBJ1-6 TRBV7-9
TGTGCCACCCTAAACCCTGGGAACACTGAAGCTTTCTTT CATLNPGNTEAFF once - TRBJ1-1 TRBV25-1
TGTGCCAGCAGCCCCCCGCTATTAGATACGCAGTATTTT CASSPPLLDTQYF few - TRBJ2-3 TRBV7-9
TGTGCCAGCAGTCCCAGCGGGGGGGCCCACAATGAGCAGTTCTTC CASSPSGGAHNEQFF few TRBD2 TRBJ2-1 TRBV6-4
TGCGCCAGCAGCCAAGATCCCCATGGAGGGGATGGCTACACCTTC CASSQDPHGGDGYTF - - TRBJ1-2 TRBV4-1
TGTGCCATCAGCAACCTCAGGGGCCGCACCGGGGAGCTGTTTTTT CAISNLRGRTGELFF - - TRBJ2-2 TRBV10-3
TGTGCCACCAGCAGAGGTCGGGGTCGGGAAAAACTGTTTTTT CATSRGRGREKLFF - - TRBJ1-4 TRBV15
TGTGCCAGCAGTCGGGGGGGACTCAATTCACCCCTCCACTTT CASSRGGLNSPLHF few - TRBJ1-6 TRBV6-1
TGCGCCAGCAGCACCGACGGCGGGGTAAAGGCTTTCTTT CASSTDGGVKAFF - - TRBJ1-1 TRBV4-3
TGCGCCAGCAGCTCGAGCTGGACTGCCGGGGAGACCCAGTACTTC CASSSSWTAGETQYF - - TRBJ2-5 TRBV4-1